This entry features one T cell receptor (beta chain) sequence. Its cognate antigen is unknown. In the PCR, 60 Vbeta and 13 Jbeta primers were used. This table comes from immunoSEQ multiplex PCR, and its TCRdb copy is limited to in-frame clones, with some not included. This sample contains about 110,000 clones. These data are taken from a study of cytomegalovirus exposure and HLA in healthy donors. Whole-study results and caveats: Solely CMV serostatus was available to characterize immune exposure.

Germline-derived CDR1 and CDR2 are SGHRS and YFSETQ. The CDR3 sequence is 16 residues long. With 4 bases clipped from V and 4 bases from J, the junction kept 12 bases outside the gene matches. Sample: PBMCs. The genes are TRBV5-1 and TRBJ2-7; 9 nucleotides align to TRBD2. The origin of this receptor is a man between 18 and 29 years old in good health and CMV-seronegative. In DNA form, the CDR3 reads TGCGCCAGCAGCATCATTCTAGCGGGGAGCTCTTACGAGCAGTACTTC. It is translated as CASSIILAGSSYEQYF.